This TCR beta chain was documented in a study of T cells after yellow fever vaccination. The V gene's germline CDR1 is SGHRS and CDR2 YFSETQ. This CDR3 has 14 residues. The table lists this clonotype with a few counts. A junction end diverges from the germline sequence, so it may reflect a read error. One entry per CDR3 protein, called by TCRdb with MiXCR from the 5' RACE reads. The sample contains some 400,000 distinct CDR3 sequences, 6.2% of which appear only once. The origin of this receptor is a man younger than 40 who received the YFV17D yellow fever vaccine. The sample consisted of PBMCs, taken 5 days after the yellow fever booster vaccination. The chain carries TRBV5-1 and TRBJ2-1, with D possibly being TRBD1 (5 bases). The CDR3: CASSSGSAGYEPFF. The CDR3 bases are TGCGCCAGCAGCTCCGGTTCCGCAGGGTATGAGCCGTTCTTC.